This T cell receptor beta chain originates from a study of OX40 agonist ivuxolimab in advanced cancers. The CDR3 length is 15 residues. The V and J ends lost 4 bases and 10 bases, in that order; junction bases with no gene match: 10. The germline CDR1 and CDR2 sequences are SGHRS and YFSETQ. Using immunoSEQ multiplex PCR, the repertoire was profiled, and TCRdb retains in-frame clones only, with some absent. The data hold tens of thousands of clones, with roughly 84% observed a single time. The receptor's source is an adult with an advanced solid tumor such as melanoma, head and neck, liver or kidney cancer. The material sequenced was CD4+ or CD8+ T cells sorted from blood, taken in a trial of the OX40 agonist ivuxolimab. The rearrangement joins TRBV5-1 to TRBJ1-6, with 8 bases identical to TRBD1. Written as DNA, the CDR3 is TGCGCCAGCAGCCACCCCGACAGGGGTAGGTCACCCCTCCACTTT. Translating it yields CASSHPDRGRSPLHF.